The TCR beta chain described here comes from a study of read filtering for tumor transcriptome and immune sequencing. At the time of active disease, bone marrow was collected from every patient. In this sample, this clonotype turned up a few times. From roughly 0.4 ug of RNA, a library with molecular barcoded alpha/delta and beta/gamma adaptors was made. From the reads, TCRdb called clonotypes with MiXCR, one entry per CDR3 protein. The sample carries roughly 69,000 distinct CDR3 sequences, about 15% recorded once. CDR1 SQVTM and CDR2 ANQGSEA come from the germline V gene. The V end was cut by 2 bases, the J end by 4 bases, with 15 bases between. The CDR3 is 15 amino acids.

Source material: a population of CD138-negative cells sorted from bone marrow. V gene TRBV29-1 combines with J gene TRBJ2-1; D is perhaps TRBD1 (5 bases). The TCR was taken from a donor at least 40 years old with multiple myeloma. DNA for the CDR3: TGCAGCGTTGAAAGGACAAGTGTGAGTTACAATGAGCAGTTCTTC. Protein: CSVERTSVSYNEQFF.